Sequencing of this TCR beta chain was carried out in a study of blood T cells in healthy people across ages. Donors ranged from roughly 6 to 100 years old and were healthy Caucasians in Russia. Germline CDR1 is DFQATT and CDR2 is SNEGSKA (reference sequence). This CDR3 region has 12 residues. PCR was performed a second time for 7 to 11 cycles using a sample-barcoded 5' primer and a J-beta primer mix. A 12-random-nucleotide template-switch adaptor tagged each cDNA molecule. A single record per CDR3 protein comes from TCRdb applying MiXCR to the 5' RACE reads. The repertoire holds some 750,000 distinct CDR3 sequences, with about a fifth as singletons. Study results and limitations: Long-lived donors had more naive CD4+ cells and higher diversity than aged donors.

This clonotype came up a few times. Its antigen is currently unknown. V is TRBV20-1 and J is TRBJ2-7; maybe TRBD2 (5 bases). Gene TRBJ2-1 matches the end of the DNA better, so the J call may be wrong. What was sequenced was blood. The source of this sequence is a man aged 65-85 years in good health. CDR3 in amino acids: CSAREGSRGQFF. In DNA, the CDR3 is TGCAGTGCTAGGGAAGGGAGTCGTGGGCAGTTCTTC.